The clone carrying this T cell receptor beta chain was counted a few times. Individual cDNA molecules received unique molecular identifiers during library preparation. TCRdb re-called the 5' RACE reads with MiXCR, one entry per CDR3 protein. This sample has tens of thousands of distinct CDR3 sequences, with around 13% found just once. These data belong to a study of early T cells in non-severe SARS-CoV-2 infection. V lost 4 bases, J lost 5 bases, and 12 bases lay in between. This CDR3 comprises 14 residues. The germline V gene has CDR1 MGHRA and CDR2 YSYEKL. The receptor comes from an adult who was a healthcare worker with PCR-confirmed SARS-CoV-2 infection or an uninfected control (not recorded which). The chain employs TRBV4-1 and TRBJ2-1, with D perhaps TRBD1 or TRBD2 (5 bases each). Sequences were obtained from whole blood. CDR3: CASSRGSYNNEQFF. In DNA, the CDR3 is TGCGCCAGCAGCCGGGGGAGCTATAACAATGAGCAGTTCTTC.